A selection of T cell receptor beta chains follows, all from one sample in a study of cytomegalovirus exposure and HLA in healthy donors. Method: immunoSEQ multiplex PCR; TCRdb's copy keeps in-frame clones and lacks some. The sample lists 100,000 to 150,000 clones; more than 65% were seen once. The sample consisted of PBMCs. These receptors were collected from a man aged 18-30 years in good health and CMV-seronegative. CDR3s include the opening cysteine and the closing phenylalanine or tryptophan. Fields, in order: CDR3 protein, J gene, V gene.

CASSLMGGGTGELFF,TRBJ2-2,TRBV7-2
CASSPRSANTEAFF,TRBJ1-1,TRBV18
CASSSHLGQGATGELFF,TRBJ2-2,TRBV19
CASSLQGYEQYF,TRBJ2-7,TRBV7-9
CASSLKPGQPQHF,TRBJ1-5,TRBV7-9
CASNVDRGVNTEAFF,TRBJ1-1,TRBV6-5
CASSVLGAGELFF,TRBJ2-2,TRBV9
CASSPPSLETQYF,TRBJ2-5,TRBV18
CSIWTGAGQPQHF,TRBJ1-5,TRBV29-1
CASSFRDRVYGYTF,TRBJ1-2,TRBV27
CASSTDRVGNQPQHF,TRBJ1-5,TRBV6-5
CASRSRGGRGNYTF,TRBJ1-2,TRBV19
CASSLSSVTGELFF,TRBJ2-2,TRBV27
CASSFSQGVGYTF,TRBJ1-2,TRBV27
CASSLAKGVWNSPLHF,TRBJ1-6,TRBV5-6
CASSFDSVGAGDDNEQFF,TRBJ2-1,TRBV27
CASSRGGGQSSYNEQFF,TRBJ2-1,TRBV11-3
CASSPRDRAYEQYF,TRBJ2-7,TRBV7-8
CASSKSRDNSYEQYF,.,TRBV10-1
CASSLNRVGTDTQYF,TRBJ2-3,TRBV5-4
CASSFWQGPFNYGYTF,TRBJ1-2,TRBV7-3
CASLDRGQGYTF,TRBJ1-2,TRBV6-1
CASSDRDRVGDTQYF,TRBJ2-3,TRBV25-1
CASSSGLTLGAFF,TRBJ1-1,TRBV7-2
CASSLSDRLLYGYTF,TRBJ1-2,TRBV5-4
CASSLSGGTLGGELFF,TRBJ2-2,TRBV7-3
CASTKTGPYNSPLHF,TRBJ1-6,TRBV27
CASSPLAGAVGEQYF,TRBJ2-7,TRBV9
CASSLGPLSYEQYF,TRBJ2-7,TRBV28
CASSQTGGRIRNQPQHF,TRBJ1-5,TRBV5-6
CASQSRGGLTGELFF,TRBJ2-2,TRBV27
CASSLADRQRGEQYF,TRBJ2-7,TRBV5-1
CASSLYSGTYEQYF,TRBJ2-7,TRBV5-1
CASSLEGAGETQYF,TRBJ2-5,TRBV5-4
CASSYYPHGTGLMNLDYEQYF,TRBJ2-7,TRBV7-6